Below are 30 T cell receptor beta chains sequenced from a single sample in a study of early T cells in non-severe SARS-CoV-2 infection. TCRdb re-called the 5' RACE reads through MiXCR, storing one row per CDR3 protein. The data contain over 30,000 distinct CDR3 sequences, over 5% of them singletons. The sequencing sample was made of whole blood. These receptors were taken from an adult who was a healthcare worker with PCR-confirmed SARS-CoV-2 infection or an uninfected control (not recorded which).

This clonotype was recorded at least ten times. J is TRBJ1-1 and V is TRBV12-2. TRBV12-2 is a pseudogene segment. This CDR3 contains 12 residues. CDR3 amino acids: CASRLGDTEAFF. CDR3 bases: TGTGCAAGTCGCTTAGGGGACACTGAAGCTTTCTTT.

This clonotype was seen a few times. This chain uses TRBV5-1 with TRBJ2-7; 7 bases map to TRBD1. CDR3 length: 15 amino acids. J lost 0 bases, V lost 3 bases, and 6 bases had no gene match. Germline V gene sequence: CDR1 SGHRS, CDR2 YFSETQ. The CDR3 region is CASSYPGQSSYEQYF. As DNA, the CDR3 is TGCGCCAGCAGCTACCCGGGACAGAGCTCCTACGAGCAGTACTTC.

This clonotype is medium-sized within its sample. The chain couples TRBV7-8 to TRBJ2-7; 8 bases fit TRBD1. V shed 4 bases, J shed 6 bases, and the junction held 5 bases outside the gene matches. The CDR3 has 13 residues. Looked up from germline, CDR1 is SGHVS and CDR2 is FQNEAQ. The CDR3 region has the DNA TGTGCCAGCAGCTCGCCAGGGGGCGGCGAGCAGTACTTC. Translation gives CASSSPGGGEQYF. Full variable domain (rest looked up from reference TRBV7-8 and TRBJ2-7): GAGVSQSPRYKVAKRGQDVALRCDPISGHVSLFWYQQALGQGPEFLTYFQNEAQLDKSGLPSDRFFAERPEGSVSTLKIQRTQQEDSAVYLCASSSPGGGEQYFGPGTRLTVT.

CDR3 amino acids: CASSNGVVNEQFF. In DNA, the CDR3 is TGCGCCAGCAGTAACGGGGTCGTCAATGAGCAGTTCTTC. This chain uses TRBV10-1 with TRBJ2-1, with TRBD2 as a possible D gene (5 bases). Germline CDR1 WNHNN, CDR2 SYGVQD (reference sequence). The CDR3 covers 13 residues. Trimming removed 5 bases from V and 6 bases from J, with 11 bases in between.

This clonotype was recorded many times. The chain recombines TRBV7-9 with TRBJ1-1; D gene unclear. V lost 5 bases and J lost 2, with 9 bases in between. Looked up from germline, CDR1 is SEHNR and CDR2 is FQNEAQ (reference sequence). CDR3 size: 13 residues. CDR3 region: CASSPYVNTEAFF. The CDR3 DNA reads TGTGCCAGCAGCCCCTACGTAAACACTGAAGCTTTCTTT.

This clonotype occurred many times. V is TRBV5-1 and J is TRBJ1-1; 8 nucleotides align to TRBD1. The germline CDR1 and CDR2 sequences are SGHRS and YFSETQ. J lost 4 bases, V lost 0 bases, and 5 bases had no gene match. The CDR3 runs to 15 residues. The CDR3 DNA reads TGCGCCAGCAGCTTGGCCACAGGGGGAAGCACTGAAGCTTTCTTT. This codes for CASSLATGGSTEAFF.

This clonotype was seen repeatedly, ten times or more. The chain is built from TRBV20-1 and TRBJ2-1; D assignment may be TRBD1 or TRBD2 (6 bases each). V lost 1 base, J lost 0 bases, and 13 bases lay in between. The CDR3 consists of 16 residues. The V gene's germline CDR1 is DFQATT and CDR2 SNEGSKA (reference sequence). CDR3 nucleotide sequence: TGCAGTGCTAGAGTAAGGGGGGCTACCTCCTACAATGAGCAGTTCTTC. Protein product: CSARVRGATSYNEQFF.

This clonotype was counted between two and nine times. This chain's CDR3 is CASSYSGVPNSPLHF. The CDR3 DNA is TGTGCCAGCAGTTACTCGGGGGTCCCAAATTCACCCCTCCACTTT. The V gene is TRBV6-6, the J gene TRBJ1-6; the D gene is possibly TRBD1 (5 bases). The CDR3 has 15 residues. CDR1 is MNHNY and CDR2 is SVGAGI in the germline V gene (reference sequence). V was clipped by 0 bases and J by 7 bases, with 10 bases between them.

The chain is built from TRBV12-3 or TRBV12-4 and TRBJ1-2; D is undetermined. This CDR3 is 13 amino acids long. V was clipped by 5 bases and J by 1 base, with 8 bases between them. The CDR3 nucleotides read TGTGCCAGCAGTCTCGTCGTTAACTATGGCTACACCTTC. Protein sequence: CASSLVVNYGYTF.

This clonotype was seen many times. The chain links TRBV12-3 or TRBV12-4 to TRBJ2-3; D remains unclear. The V and J ends lost 5 bases and 4 bases respectively, with 19 bases between them. The CDR3 runs 16 residues. The CDR3 protein is CASSQSKLGSPDTQYF. CDR3 sequence (DNA): TGTGCCAGCAGTCAATCGAAACTTGGAAGTCCAGATACGCAGTATTTT.

This clonotype was seen ten or more times. J is TRBJ2-3 and V is TRBV27; 12 bases are shared with TRBD2. Germline values: CDR1 MNHEY, CDR2 SMNVEV (reference sequence). Germline trimming cut 6 bases from V and 5 bases from J; bases unmatched to any gene: 12. The CDR3 is made up of 17 amino acids. The CDR3 loop is CASSPFLAGGLRDTQYF. CDR3 bases: TGTGCCAGCAGCCCCTTCCTAGCGGGGGGGCTACGAGATACGCAGTATTTT.

At least ten counts were recorded for this clonotype. The V and J genes are TRBV3-1 and TRBJ2-2; 9 bases map to TRBD2. CDR3 size: 17 residues. Germline CDR1 reads LGHDT; CDR2 reads YNNKEL (reference sequence). Trimming took 4 bases from V and 2 from J; bases not matched to a gene: 8. In DNA form, the CDR3 reads TGTGCCAGCAGCCGCCGTAGTAGCGGGGGCAACACCGGGGAGCTGTTTTTT. Its protein is CASSRRSSGGNTGELFF. The whole variable domain, remainder taken from reference TRBV3-1 and TRBJ2-2, is DTAVSQTPKYLVTQMGNDKSIKCEQNLGHDTMYWYKQDSKKFLKIMFSYNNKELIINETVPNRFSPKSPDKAHLNLHINSLELGDSAVYFCASSRRSSGGNTGELFFGEGSRLTVL.

This clonotype was counted ten times or more. The chain uses TRBV7-9 and TRBJ2-2; TRBD2 agrees at 11 bases. Germline V gene sequence: CDR1 SEHNR, CDR2 FQNEAQ (reference sequence). Trimming removed 4 bases from V and 0 bases from J; junction bases left unmatched: 4. The CDR3 consists of 17 residues. This CDR3 is CASSSTSGEPNTGELFF. CDR3 nucleotide sequence: TGTGCCAGCAGCTCGACTAGCGGGGAGCCGAACACCGGGGAGCTGTTTTTT.

This clonotype was detected many times. The chain links TRBV28 to TRBJ2-3; 9 bases are a match to TRBD2. This CDR3 has 16 amino acids. The V and J ends lost 4 bases and 2 bases, in that order; junction bases with no gene match: 7. The V gene's germline CDR1 is MDHEN and CDR2 SYDVKM. The CDR3 region has the DNA TGTGCCAGCAGTTCTTTAAGCGGGGGGAACACAGATACGCAGTATTTT. It translates to CASSSLSGGNTDTQYF.

This clonotype was found a few times. The V call is TRBV10-3, the J call TRBJ2-3; no firm D call. Trimming pared 0 bases from V and 0 bases from J, leaving 7 bases between. Germline loops: CDR1 ENHRY, CDR2 SYGVKD. This CDR3 has 15 amino acids. The CDR3: CAISESAGSTDTQYF. DNA of the CDR3: TGTGCCATCAGTGAGTCTGCAGGCAGCACAGATACGCAGTATTTT.

This clonotype came up many times. The CDR3 DNA sequence: TGTGCCAGCAGTCCTGCCTACGAGCAGTACTTC. As protein: CASSPAYEQYF. The chain has TRBV7-2 and TRBJ2-7, with no clear D. From germline, CDR1 is SGHTA and CDR2 FQGNSA. The ends were cut back, 6 bases at V and 2 bases at J, with 5 bases in the middle. The CDR3 is 11 amino acids.

This clonotype occurred many times. The V call is TRBV3-1, the J call TRBJ2-4; D gene uncertain. This CDR3 spans 11 amino acids. Trimming stripped 5 bases from V and 4 bases from J, with 3 bases between. Germline V gives CDR1 LGHDT, CDR2 YNNKEL (reference sequence). The CDR3 nucleotides read TGTGCCAGCAGCGAGAAAAACATTCAGTACTTC. It specifies CASSEKNIQYF.

This clonotype showed up many times. V gene TRBV7-6 combines with J gene TRBJ1-5, with no clear D. Germline assignment: CDR1 SGHVS and CDR2 FNYEAQ. The CDR3 extends over 15 amino acids. Between the trimmed V and J ends, which lost 2 bases and 4 bases, there was a span of 12 bases. In DNA form, the CDR3 reads TGTGCCAGCAGCTTAAATCCGGACTCTAATCAGCCCCAGCATTTT. Translation gives CASSLNPDSNQPQHF.

This clonotype was seen at least ten times. This chain joins TRBV4-2 and TRBJ2-5; possibly TRBD2 for D (7 bases). The V and J ends lost 1 base and 7 bases respectively, with 19 bases between them. This CDR3 comprises 16 residues. CDR1 is LGHNA, CDR2 YNFKEQ, per germline. The CDR3 loop reads CASSQARGAPEGTQYF. The CDR3 DNA sequence: TGTGCCAGCAGCCAAGCTCGGGGGGCCCCAGAAGGGACCCAGTACTTC.

This clonotype was detected only a few times. The chain is built from TRBV20-1 and TRBJ2-7; D tentatively reads TRBD1 or TRBD2 (5 bases each). Germline CDR1 DFQATT, CDR2 SNEGSKA (reference sequence). The CDR3 is 12 amino acids. Trimming took 6 bases from V and 3 from J, leaving 12 bases between them. DNA for the CDR3: TGCAGTGCGTCGGGGCCTTACTACGAGCAGTACTTC. It specifies CSASGPYYEQYF.

This clonotype has a count of ten or more. V and J are TRBV5-1 and TRBJ1-3, with D perhaps matching TRBD1 (5 bases). The germline gives CDR1 SGHRS, CDR2 YFSETQ. Trimming took off 0 bases at V and 4 bases at J, with 8 bases between the two ends. The CDR3 consists of 14 residues. In DNA form, the CDR3 reads TGCGCCAGCAGCTTGGGAGGGGACGGAAACACCATATATTTT. Encoded protein: CASSLGGDGNTIYF.

This clonotype came up many times. The chain has TRBV29-1 and TRBJ1-1; TRBD1 might be the D (6 bases). V gave up 2 bases and J gave up 5 bases, with 12 bases separating them. Germline CDR1 is SQVTM and CDR2 is ANQGSEA. This CDR3 spans 13 amino acids. In nucleotides, the CDR3 is TGCAGCGTTGAAACAGGGTCTGGGACTGAAGCTTTCTTT. Amino acid sequence: CSVETGSGTEAFF.

This clonotype has a count of ten or more. V usage is TRBV20-1 and J usage is TRBJ1-3; D not resolved. V was cut by 0 bases and J by 2 bases, with 8 bases left in between. CDR1 and CDR2 from the germline V gene are DFQATT and SNEGSKA (reference sequence). This CDR3 comprises 14 residues. The CDR3 sequence is CSARDFAPGNTIYF. The CDR3 region has the DNA TGCAGTGCTAGAGATTTCGCCCCTGGAAACACCATATATTTT.

The chain carries TRBV5-4 and TRBJ2-5; TRBD1 agrees at 9 bases. CDR1 is SGHNT and CDR2 is YYREEE in the germline V gene (reference sequence). This CDR3 has 15 residues. The trim removed 4 bases at V and 0 bases at J, leaving 4 bases unmatched. CDR3 coding DNA: TGTGCCAGCAGCCCGGGACAGGGTTACCAAGAGACCCAGTACTTC. Translation gives CASSPGQGYQETQYF.

This clonotype was detected ten times or more. V and J are TRBV7-9 and TRBJ1-5; D is perhaps TRBD1 (5 bases). V lost 4 bases to trimming and J lost 6 bases, with 13 bases between them. Germline values: CDR1 SEHNR, CDR2 FQNEAQ (reference sequence). CDR3 length: 14 residues. The CDR3 spells CASSYGHGSQPQHF. As DNA, the CDR3 is TGTGCCAGCAGCTATGGACATGGGTCTCAGCCCCAGCATTTT.

This clonotype appeared many times. The chain carries TRBV14 and TRBJ2-3, with D uncertain. With 3 bases removed from V and 2 bases from J, the gap between germline ends came to 6 bases. The CDR3 has 13 residues. Germline CDR1 is SGHDN and CDR2 is FVKESK. The CDR3 sequence is CASSQLNTDTQYF. The DNA of the CDR3 is TGTGCCAGCAGCCAGTTAAACACAGATACGCAGTATTTT.

This clonotype was counted many times. The rearrangement uses TRBV20-1 and TRBJ2-7; 12 nucleotides line up with TRBD2. This CDR3 has 16 amino acids. Trimming at V came to 1 base and at J to 3 bases, leaving 7 bases not matched to a gene. The germline V gene has CDR1 DFQATT and CDR2 SNEGSKA (reference sequence). CDR3 DNA sequence: TGCAGTGCTAGAGCGAGAGGACTAGCGGGGCGCTACGAGCAGTACTTC. Amino acid sequence: CSARARGLAGRYEQYF.

This clonotype was observed many times. This chain connects TRBV4-1 to TRBJ2-1; D unresolved. CDR3 size: 14 residues. V was clipped by 0 bases and J by 6 bases, with 9 bases between them. Per germline, CDR1 MGHRA and CDR2 YSYEKL. The CDR3 spells CASSQDVVGNEQFF. In DNA form, the CDR3 reads TGCGCCAGCAGCCAAGATGTGGTAGGCAATGAGCAGTTCTTC.

Many counts were recorded for this clonotype. This chain connects TRBV20-1 to TRBJ2-5, with 7 bases aligning to TRBD2. The CDR3 contains 12 residues. Looked up from germline, CDR1 is DFQATT and CDR2 is SNEGSKA (reference sequence). With V trimmed by 8 bases and J by 4 bases, 7 bases remained unmatched. The CDR3 DNA sequence: TGCAGTTTTACCCGCGGGGGAGAGACCCAGTACTTC. Protein product: CSFTRGGETQYF.

This chain uses TRBV5-4 with TRBJ2-3, with D hard to call. This CDR3 spans 17 amino acids. Per germline, CDR1 SGHNT and CDR2 YYREEE (reference sequence). The ends were cut back, 4 bases at V and 0 bases at J, with 18 bases in the middle. In DNA form, the CDR3 reads TGTGCCAGCAGCCCCAGGTCGATAGCCGCTAGCACAGATACGCAGTATTTT. Amino acids: CASSPRSIAASTDTQYF.